The 5 T cell receptor beta chains reported below all come from one sample, sequenced in a study of cytomegalovirus exposure and HLA in healthy donors. Primers included in the PCR were 60 Vbeta and 13 Jbeta primers. Repertoires were generated with immunoSEQ multiplex PCR, while TCRdb's copy carries only in-frame clones and drops some. The data show about 150,000 clones, roughly 80% seen once. Material: PBMCs. Receptor source: a man younger than 40 in good health and CMV-seropositive.

V is TRBV29-1 and J is TRBJ1-2, with TRBD1 matching over 7 bases. This CDR3 contains 14 residues. Trimming took 2 bases from V and 4 from J; bases not matched to a gene: 7. Germline V lookup: CDR1 SQVTM, CDR2 ANQGSEA. CDR3: CSVELRGRPYGYTF. CDR3 coding DNA: TGCAGCGTTGAATTAAGGGGGCGGCCCTATGGCTACACCTTC.

The V and J genes are TRBV7-8 and TRBJ1-1; TRBD1 might be the D (5 bases). CDR1 SGHVS and CDR2 FQNEAQ come from the germline V gene. The CDR3 covers 13 residues. Trimming took 6 bases from V and 1 from J, leaving 9 bases between them. CDR3 nucleotide sequence: TGTGCCAGCAGTGGGAGGGGGAACACTGAAGCTTTCTTT. It specifies CASSGRGNTEAFF.

The table lists this clone with a few counts. The chain employs TRBV9 and TRBJ2-7; D might be TRBD1 (6 bases). Trimming shortened V by 4 bases and J by 2 bases, and 19 bases separated the two germline ends. The CDR3 runs 16 residues. Germline-derived CDR1 and CDR2 are SGDLS and YYNGEE. The CDR3 is CASSPEGLGGAYEQYF. The CDR3 DNA sequence: TGTGCCAGCAGCCCCGAAGGCCTAGGGGGTGCCTACGAGCAGTACTTC.

This chain links TRBV7-6 with TRBJ1-3, with 9 positions matching TRBD1. V was pared by 5 bases and J by 7 bases, with 9 bases of the junction left unmatched. The CDR3 has 15 residues. The germline V gene has CDR1 SGHVS and CDR2 FNYEAQ. The CDR3 reads CASSLGTGRGNTIYF. The CDR3 DNA reads TGTGCCAGCAGCCTCGGGACAGGGAGGGGGAACACCATATATTTT.

The rearrangement joins TRBV27 to TRBJ2-2; a possible D gene is TRBD1 (7 bases). Trimming left V 4 bases short and J 1 base short, with 19 bases between. CDR1 and CDR2 (germline): MNHEY, SMNVEV (reference sequence). CDR3 length: 18 residues. The CDR3 DNA reads TGTGCCAGCAGTTACAGGGGAGGTAATTTCCGGAACACCGGGGAGCTGTTTTTT. Amino acid sequence: CASSYRGGNFRNTGELFF.